One and the same sample provided the 25 T cell receptor beta chains below, sequenced in a study of blood T cells in healthy people across ages. Through a sample-barcoded 5' primer and a J-beta primer mix, a second PCR was run for about 6 to 11 cycles. Via MiXCR, TCRdb re-called the 5' RACE reads, giving one row per CDR3 protein. This table holds about 1.1 million distinct CDR3 sequences, around two fifths found once. The sequenced sample was blood. The source is a man aged 18 to 29 in good health.

The CDR3 DNA follows: TGCGCCAGCAGCTTCCTGGCTCCCGGGACAGCCTCCACTGAAGCTTTCTTT. This codes for CASSFLAPGTASTEAFF. The genes are TRBV5-1 and TRBJ1-1, with 7 bases fitting TRBD1. V gave up 2 bases and J gave up 4 bases; unmatched junction bases: 14. The V gene's germline CDR1 is SGHRS and CDR2 YFSETQ. CDR3 size: 17 residues.

This clonotype was found a few times. The chain has TRBV18 and TRBJ2-3; possibly TRBD1 or TRBD2 for D (5 bases each). This CDR3 has 15 residues. Trimming took 1 base from V and 3 from J, leaving 11 bases between them. Germline CDR1 reads KGHSH; CDR2 reads LQKENI. CDR3 loop: CASSPLGRGTDTQYF. The CDR3 region has the DNA TGTGCCAGCTCACCACTGGGGCGCGGGACAGATACGCAGTATTTT.

The chain employs TRBV4-1 and TRBJ2-1; perhaps TRBD2 as D (5 bases). Germline lookup yields CDR1 MGHRA and CDR2 YSYEKL. The length of the CDR3 is 18 residues. The V end lost 3 bases, the J end lost 6 bases, and 24 bases lay between the germline ends. CDR3 protein: CASSHSPSGESKVNEQFF. CDR3 bases: TGCGCCAGCAGCCATTCCCCAAGCGGCGAGAGTAAGGTCAATGAGCAGTTCTTC.

This clonotype was detected only a few times. The J gene is TRBJ2-7, the V gene TRBV6-6; TRBD2 matches 8 bases. The trim removed 6 bases at V and 2 bases at J, leaving 12 bases unmatched. The CDR3 has 16 amino acids. Germline CDR1 and CDR2: MNHNY and SVGAGI (reference sequence). The CDR3 spells CASSYPPGGGTYEQYF. CDR3 DNA: TGTGCCAGCAGCTACCCTCCGGGAGGGGGTACCTACGAGCAGTACTTC.

The chain carries TRBV20-1 and TRBJ1-1; D not resolved. Germline V gene data show CDR1 as DFQATT and CDR2 as SNEGSKA (reference sequence). V was pared by 6 bases and J by 1 base, with 9 bases between. This CDR3 has 12 amino acids. CDR3 DNA: TGCAGTGCCGGCCGGCCGAACACTGAAGCTTTCTTT. Translating gives CSAGRPNTEAFF.

V and J are TRBV12-3 or TRBV12-4 and TRBJ2-2; perhaps TRBD2 as D (6 bases). Trimming cost V 5 bases and J 4 bases, with 11 bases left between them. The CDR3 sequence is 14 residues long. The CDR3, as DNA: TGTGCCAGCAGTGGCCAGACTAGCACCGGGGAGCTGTTTTTT. Encoded protein: CASSGQTSTGELFF.

The chain employs TRBV6-1 and TRBJ1-6; 7 bases are a match to TRBD1. CDR1 and CDR2 from the germline V gene are MNHNS and SASEGT. V lost 6 bases and J lost 1; bases outside the gene matches: 6. This CDR3 has 16 residues. Written as DNA, the CDR3 is TGTGCCAGCAGGGACAGGAGCGAATCCTATAATTCACCCCTCCACTTT. As protein: CASRDRSESYNSPLHF.

This clonotype was seen at least ten times. This sequence joins TRBV6-6 and TRBJ2-3; D unclear. Germline-derived CDR1 and CDR2 are MNHNY and SVGAGI (reference sequence). The CDR3 has 13 residues. Trimming cost V 7 bases and J 0 bases, with 8 bases left between them. The CDR3 protein is CASTSTSTDTQYF. In nucleotides, the CDR3 is TGTGCCAGCACATCTACTAGCACAGATACGCAGTATTTT.

The gene calls are TRBV20-1 and TRBJ2-2; D not resolved. Germline lookup yields CDR1 DFQATT and CDR2 SNEGSKA (reference sequence). The CDR3 is made up of 15 amino acids. V lost 3 bases and J 2 bases, leaving 13 bases between the germline ends. CDR3 amino acids: CSASAFDGNTGELFF. The CDR3 nucleotides are TGCAGTGCTAGTGCCTTTGACGGTAACACCGGGGAGCTGTTTTTT.

The chain is built from TRBV6-5 and TRBJ1-6, with unresolved D. CDR1 is MNHEY, CDR2 SVGAGI, per germline. The CDR3 extends over 16 amino acids. V lost 2 bases and J lost 0, with 8 bases in between. The CDR3 DNA reads TGTGCCAGCAGTTACGGTGACGACTCCTATAATTCACCCCTCCACTTT. Amino acid sequence: CASSYGDDSYNSPLHF.

The rearrangement links TRBV9 to TRBJ1-4; maybe TRBD1 (6 bases). In germline, CDR1 is SGDLS, CDR2 YYNGEE. Trimming took 0 bases from V and 5 from J, leaving 14 bases between them. The CDR3 extends over 16 amino acids. The CDR3 loop reads CASSVEVDSPNEKLFF. The CDR3 DNA reads TGTGCCAGCAGCGTAGAAGTGGACAGCCCCAATGAAAAACTGTTTTTT.

This clonotype was observed a handful of times. V usage is TRBV7-9 and J usage is TRBJ1-5; D is uncertain. The CDR3 consists of 15 residues. CDR1 SEHNR and CDR2 FQNEAQ come from the germline V gene (reference sequence). V lost 4 bases and J 5 bases, leaving 15 bases between the germline ends. The DNA for the CDR3 is TGTGCCAGCAGCTATGGAGGAGTAAGGGATCAGCCCCAGCATTTT. This translates into CASSYGGVRDQPQHF.

On this clonotype itself: One junction end does not reproduce the germline sequence, and a read error may be involved. The chain couples TRBV4-1 to TRBJ2-5, with D uncertain. The CDR3 totals 15 residues. Germline V gene lookup returns CDR1 MGHRA and CDR2 YSYEKL. The CDR3 DNA reads TGCGCCAGCAGCCAAGTTCTCCGGAACCATGAGACCCAGTACTTC. The encoded protein is CASSQVLRNHETQYF.

This sequence joins TRBV20-1 and TRBJ1-1; possibly TRBD1 for D (6 bases). The CDR3 extends over 16 amino acids. Germline-derived CDR1 and CDR2 are DFQATT and SNEGSKA (reference sequence). V was pared by 0 bases and J by 1 base, with 15 bases between. In DNA form, the CDR3 reads TGCAGTGCTAGAGATGTAAGGGGGGGGACGAACACTGAAGCTTTCTTT. Protein sequence: CSARDVRGGTNTEAFF.

This chain joins TRBV28 and TRBJ2-2, with 7 positions matching TRBD2. CDR1 is MDHEN and CDR2 is SYDVKM in the germline V gene. This CDR3 is 13 amino acids long. The CDR3 sequence: CLSGALNTGELFF. CDR3 in DNA: TGTCTCAGCGGGGCTCTGAACACCGGGGAGCTGTTTTTT.

As for this clonotype: The CDR3 does not end in the conserved phenylalanine or tryptophan, so this is likely a read error. The chain employs TRBV12-3 or TRBV12-4 and TRBJ1-2; D gene unclear. V lost 4 bases and J 8 bases, leaving 11 bases between the germline ends. The CDR3 consists of 12 residues. The CDR3 is CASSSRSGGYTI. CDR3 DNA: TGTGCCAGCAGTTCAAGGTCCGGCGGCTACACCATC.

This chain joins TRBV20-1 and TRBJ1-3; D gene uncertain. CDR1 and CDR2 from the germline V gene are DFQATT and SNEGSKA (reference sequence). Trimming left V 3 bases short and J 5 bases short, with 5 bases between. This CDR3 contains 11 residues. Written as DNA, the CDR3 is TGCAGTGCTAGTGGTAGAAACACCATATATTTT. Translated: CSASGRNTIYF.

This clonotype has a single count. The gene calls are TRBV2 and TRBJ2-2; 7 bases fit TRBD1. This CDR3 comprises 15 residues. Trimming removed 4 bases from V and 3 bases from J; junction bases left unmatched: 5. CDR1 is SNHLY, CDR2 FYNNEI, per germline. DNA of the CDR3: TGTGCCAGCAGTGGGGAGACAGGGTACACCGGGGAGCTGTTTTTT. Its translation is CASSGETGYTGELFF. Full variable domain (rest looked up from reference TRBV2 and TRBJ2-2): EPEVTQTPSHQVTQMGQEVILRCVPISNHLYFYWYRQILGQKVEFLVSFYNNEISEKSEIFDDQFSVERPDGSNFTLKIRSTKLEDSAMYFCASSGETGYTGELFFGEGSRLTVL.

This clonotype was counted between two and nine times. The chain is built from TRBV2 and TRBJ2-2; D might be TRBD1 (7 bases). The CDR3 extends over 15 amino acids. Trimming pared 6 bases from V and 4 bases from J, leaving 15 bases between. Germline lookup yields CDR1 SNHLY and CDR2 FYNNEI. The CDR3 sequence is CASRPVQGGTGELFF. In DNA, the CDR3 is TGTGCCAGCAGGCCTGTTCAGGGGGGCACCGGGGAGCTGTTTTTT. Looking up the rest from reference TRBV2 and TRBJ2-2 gives the full variable domain: EPEVTQTPSHQVTQMGQEVILRCVPISNHLYFYWYRQILGQKVEFLVSFYNNEISEKSEIFDDQFSVERPDGSNFTLKIRSTKLEDSAMYFCASRPVQGGTGELFFGEGSRLTVL.

The CDR3 DNA is TGTGCCAGTCGGACGGCAGGGGTTCCCATGAACACTGAAGCTTTCTTT. Translated, it gives CASRTAGVPMNTEAFF. The gene calls are TRBV28 and TRBJ1-1; D is possibly TRBD1 (6 bases). Germline values: CDR1 MDHEN, CDR2 SYDVKM. V lost 9 bases and J 0 bases, leaving 20 bases between the germline ends. The CDR3 loop spans 16 amino acids.

This clonotype has just a few counts. The J gene is TRBJ1-5, the V gene TRBV12-3 or TRBV12-4; D gene ambiguous. The CDR3 loop spans 12 amino acids. V shed 7 bases and J shed 4 bases, with 8 bases lying between them. CDR3 protein: CASMEGNQPQHF. The CDR3 bases are TGTGCCAGCATGGAGGGAAATCAGCCCCAGCATTTT.

The V gene is TRBV4-3, the J gene TRBJ2-4; D not certain. Germline V CDR1 and CDR2: LGHNA, YSLEER. The CDR3 is 17 residues long. Trimming shortened V by 1 base and J by 1 base, and 14 bases separated the two germline ends. Written as DNA, the CDR3 is TGCGCCAGCAGCCAAGTCGTGGGTTCCGCGGCCAAAAACATTCAGTACTTC. The encoded protein is CASSQVVGSAAKNIQYF.

The V call is TRBV4-3, the J call TRBJ2-2, with TRBD1 as a possible D gene (5 bases). The V gene's germline CDR1 is LGHNA and CDR2 YSLEER. The CDR3 runs to 16 residues. Trimming shortened V by 1 base and J by 2 bases, and 11 bases separated the two germline ends. The CDR3 loop reads CASSQGQGGNTGELFF. CDR3 coding DNA: TGCGCCAGCAGCCAAGGGCAGGGTGGAAACACCGGGGAGCTGTTTTTT.

This rearrangement joins TRBV25-1 to TRBJ2-6; D perhaps matches TRBD2 (6 bases). This CDR3 comprises 17 residues. CDR1 and CDR2 from the germline V gene are MGHDK and SYGVNS. Trimming cost V 6 bases and J 0 bases, with 15 bases left between them. The CDR3 sequence is CASSPLAAGSGANVLTF. The CDR3 DNA reads as TGTGCCAGCAGCCCACTGGCAGCGGGCTCTGGGGCCAACGTCCTGACTTTC.

Comment on this clonotype: Given a much more abundant clone one base away, this may be a read error. The chain couples TRBV5-1 to TRBJ2-3; 8 bases line up with TRBD2. Germline V CDR1 and CDR2: SGHRS, YFSETQ. The CDR3 length is 14 residues. V gave up 5 bases and J gave up 7 bases; unmatched junction bases: 9. The CDR3 is CASRVSSGRNTQYF. The CDR3 DNA reads TGCGCCAGCAGAGTATCTAGCGGGCGGAATACGCAGTATTTT.